One sample yielded the 15 T cell receptor beta chains listed below, sequenced in a study of human versus mouse CDR3 diversity and MHC coevolution (dated by TCRdb to about 2017). The method was the immunoSEQ multiplex PCR assay. Not all clones reach the TCRdb copy of this immuneACCESS table, which keeps in-frame sequences only. Checked studies attribute under half of the gap to unresolved V genes and leave the rest unexplained. Counted in this sample were tens of thousands of clones; about 93% of them appeared once. About 1.5% of the sample comes from the top ten. Source material: naive CD4+ T cells from blood. In the paper's terms, the cell subset or site label means: CD45RO-negative CD62L-positive naive CD4 T cells. The receptor set was obtained from a person between 25 and 75 years old in good health.

J is TRBJ2-1 and V is TRBV18; 12 bases line up with TRBD1. After removal of 6 bases from V and 8 bases from J, the junction contained 2 bases not matched to a gene. The CDR3 spans 13 residues. The germline V gene has CDR1 KGHSH and CDR2 LQKENI. In DNA form, the CDR3 reads TGTGCCAGCTCGGGACAGGGGGCCTATGAGCAGTTCTTC. Translated: CASSGQGAYEQFF.

The rearrangement links TRBV7-3 to TRBJ2-3; 7 positions agree with TRBD2. V dropped 6 bases and J dropped 3; count of bases not matched to a gene: 6. From germline, CDR1 is SGHTA and CDR2 FQGTGA. The CDR3 contains 14 residues. The CDR3 DNA reads as TGTGCCAGCAGACTGGGAGGGTTAACAGATACGCAGTATTTT. Translated: CASRLGGLTDTQYF.

The V and J genes are TRBV14 and TRBJ2-7, with 8 nucleotides matching TRBD2. The CDR3 is 14 amino acids. J gave up 9 bases and V 3 bases, and 10 bases lay outside the gene matches. The germline CDR1 and CDR2 sequences are SGHDN and FVKESK. The CDR3 coding sequence is TGTGCCAGCAGCCACGCGGGGGGTCCTACGGTGCAGTACTTC. Translated: CASSHAGGPTVQYF.

The V and J genes are TRBV30 and TRBJ2-2; D call uncertain. Germline CDR1 GTSNPN, CDR2 SVGIG (reference sequence). V was trimmed by 5 bases and J by 7 bases, leaving 8 bases between them. The CDR3 sequence is 11 residues long. The CDR3 coding sequence is TGTGCCTGGGGGCCGATCGGGGAGCTGTTTTTT. It specifies CAWGPIGELFF.

V usage is TRBV5-4 and J usage is TRBJ2-7; D is unclear. V lost 1 base and J 7 bases, leaving 12 bases between the germline ends. CDR3 length: 13 amino acids. Germline assignment: CDR1 SGHNT and CDR2 YYREEE (reference sequence). The CDR3 DNA follows: TGTGCCAGCAGCTTGCGGCGGCTCGGAGAGCAGTACTTC. Protein product: CASSLRRLGEQYF.

The rearrangement links TRBV19 to TRBJ2-5, with a weak D call TRBD2 (5 bases). Near its end, the DNA agrees better with TRBJ2-7, so the J call may be wrong. Germline CDR1 and CDR2: LNHDA and SQIVND (reference sequence). The CDR3 has 14 amino acids. The CDR3 sequence: CASSPDRASSEQYF. The CDR3 DNA reads as TGTGCCAGTAGTCCTGATAGAGCTAGCTCCGAGCAGTACTTC.

This chain uses TRBV5-4 with TRBJ2-2; D may be TRBD1 (7 bases). The V gene lost 0 bases and the J gene lost 7 bases, with 16 bases spanning the gap. This CDR3 has 16 residues. Germline CDR1 and CDR2: SGHNT and YYREEE (reference sequence). The chain's CDR3 is CASSLVMSGDSGELFF. The CDR3 DNA reads as TGTGCCAGCAGCTTGGTTATGTCGGGGGACAGCGGGGAGCTGTTTTTT.

On this clone: Mismatch with germline at one junction end may stem from a read error. The CDR3 DNA follows: TGTGCCAGCAGCTTGGCCGCGGGTAGCGTGACCGGAGAGCAGTGCTTC. Encoded protein: CASSLAAGSVTGEQCF. This chain uses TRBV7-6 with TRBJ2-7; D is possibly TRBD2 (5 bases). The CDR3 covers 16 residues. CDR1 is SGHVS, CDR2 FNYEAQ, per germline.

This chain uses TRBV7-2 with TRBJ2-5; weak D call: TRBD1 (6 bases). The tail of the sequence fits TRBJ2-7 better, so the J call may be wrong. CDR3 length equals 15 residues. Germline CDR1 reads SGHTA; CDR2 reads FQGNSA. Written as DNA, the CDR3 is TGTGCCAGCAGCTTTACCACAGGGAACTCCTACGAGCAGTACTTC. Its translation is CASSFTTGNSYEQYF.

The V and J genes are TRBV18 and TRBJ1-1; D unclear. Germline loops: CDR1 KGHSH, CDR2 LQKENI. The germline V and J ends were trimmed by 0 bases and 0 bases, with 5 bases remaining between them. This CDR3 has 14 amino acids. The CDR3 loop is CASSPPTVNTEAFF. The CDR3, as DNA: TGTGCCAGCTCACCACCTACGGTGAACACTGAAGCTTTCTTT.

This clone was found once. The chain recombines TRBV25-1 with TRBJ1-6; 10 nucleotides align to TRBD1. The germline gives CDR1 MGHDK, CDR2 SYGVNS. V shed 6 bases, J shed 8 bases, and the junction held 7 bases outside the gene matches. The CDR3 extends over 15 amino acids. The CDR3 is CASRVTGTGDSPLHF. In DNA, the CDR3 is TGTGCCAGCAGGGTCACCGGGACAGGGGATTCACCCCTCCACTTT.

The rearrangement uses TRBV10-2 and TRBJ2-1, with a possible D match to TRBD1 (6 bases). Germline V gene lookup returns CDR1 WSHSY and CDR2 SAAADI. Trimming cost V 6 bases and J 0 bases, with 15 bases left between them. The CDR3 has 16 residues. In DNA, the CDR3 is TGCGCCAGCAGGGAAATCAGGGGAAACTCCTACAATGAGCAGTTCTTC. This translates into CASREIRGNSYNEQFF.

Turning to this clone: The sample carries other DNA sequences with the same CDR3. The chain combines TRBV20-1 with TRBJ1-1; the D is unclear. The CDR3 has 11 residues. Per the germline V gene, CDR1 is DFQATT and CDR2 is SNEGSKA (reference sequence). Trimming took off 3 bases at V and 1 base at J, with 3 bases between the two ends. This CDR3 reads CSASGNTEAFF. In DNA form, the CDR3 reads TGCAGTGCTAGCGGGAACACTGAAGCTTTCTTT.

This CDR3 reads CASSPAGWYDYGYTF. The CDR3 DNA follows: TGTGCCAGCAGCCCCGCCGGTTGGTACGACTATGGCTACACCTTC. V usage is TRBV14 and J usage is TRBJ1-2; D call uncertain. Between the trimmed V and J ends, which lost 4 bases and 3 bases, there was a span of 15 bases. The CDR3 contains 15 residues. Germline loops: CDR1 SGHDN, CDR2 FVKESK. Looking up the rest from reference TRBV14 and TRBJ1-2 gives the full variable domain: EAGVTQFPSHSVIEKGQTVTLRCDPISGHDNLYWYRRVMGKEIKFLLHFVKESKQDESGMPNNRFLAERTGGTYSTLKVQPAELEDSGVYFCASSPAGWYDYGYTFGSGTRLTVV.

This clone was seen a handful of times. A read error may produce the germline difference seen at one junction end. The CDR3 loop is CAITRDYEQYF. The CDR3 DNA reads as TGTGCGATCACGCGGGATTACGAGCAGTACTTC. The chain joins TRBV10-3 to TRBJ2-7, with D tentatively TRBD2 (6 bases). Germline V CDR1 and CDR2: ENHRY, SYGVKD. CDR3 length: 11 amino acids.